The entry below gives a single TCR beta chain sequence along with its context. The data were obtained in a study of blood T cell repertoires in COVID-19. The ends were cut back, 4 bases at V and 8 bases at J, with 14 bases in the middle. Germline CDR1 and CDR2: LGHNA and YNFKEQ. This CDR3 region has 14 residues. Generated by immunoSEQ multiplex PCR, the TCRdb table keeps only in-frame clones and is missing some. The sample includes roughly 190,000 clones, approximately 90% of them seen just once. The rearrangement links TRBV4-2 to TRBJ1-4, with a tentative D call TRBD1 (6 bases). This clonotype originated in a man aged 55 to 70 with active or convalescent COVID-19. The sequencing sample was made of peripheral blood. CDR3 DNA: TGTGCCAGCAGCCGAGGGGGTGGAGAAGAAAAACTGTTTTTT. The encoded protein is CASSRGGGEEKLFF.